This T cell receptor (beta chain) came from a study of blood T cell repertoires in COVID-19. Study background: The United States, Italy and Spain supplied acute and convalescent COVID-19 samples. T cells, B-cell-depleted T cells, or PBMCs provided the cDNA or gDNA that served as material.

The CDR3 is 15 residues long. Per germline, CDR1 MNHEY and CDR2 SVGAGI. V shed 6 bases and J 2 bases; nucleotides not matched to a gene: 7. Original methodology: Reference gene primer amplification in the assay estimated nucleated cell counts. TCRdb's copy holds only in-frame clones and misses some; the assay was immunoSEQ multiplex PCR. V, J and clone size were drawn from that table, and D and trimming were deduced from the DNA. The table includes roughly 300,000 clones, roughly 79% detected once. The sequencing input was peripheral blood. The chain couples TRBV6-5 to TRBJ2-7, with 10 bases identical to TRBD1. This TCR derives from a woman aged 60-75 years with active or convalescent COVID-19. CDR3 sequence reads: CASRLRDRGAYEQYF. The CDR3 nucleotides are TGTGCCAGCAGGCTCCGGGACAGGGGAGCCTACGAGCAGTACTTC.